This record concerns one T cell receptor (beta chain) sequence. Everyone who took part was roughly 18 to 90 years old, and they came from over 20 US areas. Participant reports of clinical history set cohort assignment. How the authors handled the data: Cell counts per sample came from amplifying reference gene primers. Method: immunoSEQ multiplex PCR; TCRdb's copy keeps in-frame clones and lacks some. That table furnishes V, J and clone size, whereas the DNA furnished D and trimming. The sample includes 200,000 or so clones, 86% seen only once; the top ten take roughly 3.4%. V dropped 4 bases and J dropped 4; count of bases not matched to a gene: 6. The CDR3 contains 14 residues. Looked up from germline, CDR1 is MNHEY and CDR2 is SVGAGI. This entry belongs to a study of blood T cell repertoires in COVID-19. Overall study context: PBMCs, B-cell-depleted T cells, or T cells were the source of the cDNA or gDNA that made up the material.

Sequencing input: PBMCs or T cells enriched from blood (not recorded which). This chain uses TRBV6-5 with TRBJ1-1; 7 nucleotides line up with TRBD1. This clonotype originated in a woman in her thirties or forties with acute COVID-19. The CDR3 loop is CASSFRGSGTEAFF. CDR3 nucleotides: TGTGCCAGCAGTTTCAGGGGGTCTGGCACTGAAGCTTTCTTT.